Listed below are T cell receptor beta chains from one sample, sequenced in a study of T cells after posttransplantation cyclophosphamide. TCRdb's copy holds only in-frame clones and misses some; the assay was immunoSEQ multiplex PCR. This sample comprises about 12,000 clones, none seen once only. Sequencing was performed on PBMCs. All receptors derive from a woman in her thirties or forties in good health, CMV-negative, and a related stem cell transplant donor. The CDR3 runs from the conserved cysteine through the conserved F or W. The D gene is left open where the match is weak. Size is omitted from some rows. Given values are once, few, many or a class for expanded clones.

v_call: TRBV7-9; d_call: NA; j_call: TRBJ2-7; clone_size: many; cdr3_nt: TGTGCCAGCAGCCCGGACTCGAGCTCCTACGAGCAGTACTTC; cdr3_aa: CASSPDSSSYEQYF
v_call: TRBV11-2; d_call: TRBD1; j_call: TRBJ2-3; clone_size: NA; cdr3_nt: TGTGCCAGCAGCTTAGCCGGGACAGGGAGGAATATCGGCACAGATACGCAGTATTTT; cdr3_aa: CASSLAGTGRNIGTDTQYF
v_call: TRBV15; d_call: TRBD1; j_call: TRBJ1-3; clone_size: many; cdr3_nt: TGTGCCACCAGCACAAGACAGGGAGCGGCTGGAAACACCATATATTTT; cdr3_aa: CATSTRQGAAGNTIYF
v_call: TRBV30; d_call: NA; j_call: TRBJ1-1; clone_size: many; cdr3_nt: TGTGCCTGGGAAACGGCGGGTGAAGCTTTCTTT; cdr3_aa: CAWETAGEAFF
v_call: TRBV28; d_call: NA; j_call: TRBJ1-1; clone_size: few; cdr3_nt: TGTGCCACAGAGGGTGGGGGGTGGAACACTGAAGCTTTCTTT; cdr3_aa: CATEGGGWNTEAFF
v_call: TRBV7-2; d_call: TRBD1; j_call: TRBJ1-3; clone_size: many; cdr3_nt: TGTGCTAGAATACGGACAGGGCGAATCTCTGGAAACACCATATATTTT; cdr3_aa: CARIRTGRISGNTIYF
v_call: TRBV10-1; d_call: TRBD1; j_call: TRBJ2-1; clone_size: medium-sized; cdr3_nt: TGCGCCAGAACGCAGGGGGTTTGGAATGAGCAGTTCTTC; cdr3_aa: CARTQGVWNEQFF
v_call: TRBV5-1; d_call: TRBD1; j_call: TRBJ2-7; clone_size: many; cdr3_nt: TGCGCCAGCAACAGGGGCCACGAGCAGTACTTC; cdr3_aa: CASNRGHEQYF
v_call: TRBV5-8; d_call: NA; j_call: TRBJ2-7; clone_size: many; cdr3_nt: TGTGCCAGCAGCTTGCTGGCTAGCGTTAGGGGGCAGTACTTC; cdr3_aa: CASSLLASVRGQYF
v_call: TRBV11-2; d_call: TRBD1; j_call: TRBJ2-7; clone_size: many; cdr3_nt: TGTGCCAGCAGCTTAGGACAGGGTGAGCAGTACTTC; cdr3_aa: CASSLGQGEQYF
v_call: TRBV6-6; d_call: TRBD1; j_call: TRBJ1-6; clone_size: many; cdr3_nt: TGTGCCACCGGGACAGGCGAGAATTCACCCCTCCACTTT; cdr3_aa: CATGTGENSPLHF
v_call: TRBV5-1; d_call: NA; j_call: TRBJ2-3; clone_size: many; cdr3_nt: TGCGCCAGCAGCTTGGCCGTAGCAGATACGCAGTATTTT; cdr3_aa: CASSLAVADTQYF
v_call: TRBV7-2; d_call: NA; j_call: TRBJ2-6; clone_size: many; cdr3_nt: TGTGCCAGCAGCCTTCGGGTGCCCGGGGCCAACGTCCTGACTTTC; cdr3_aa: CASSLRVPGANVLTF
v_call: TRBV19; d_call: TRBD1; j_call: TRBJ2-4; clone_size: many; cdr3_nt: TGTGCCAGTAGAACTCTCGCCGGGACAGGGGGTAACATTCAGTACTTC; cdr3_aa: CASRTLAGTGGNIQYF
v_call: TRBV2; d_call: TRBD1; j_call: TRBJ2-7; clone_size: many; cdr3_nt: TGTGCCAGCTCTAAGACAGGGGACGGCGAGCAGTACTTC; cdr3_aa: CASSKTGDGEQYF
v_call: TRBV6-5; d_call: NA; j_call: TRBJ1-5; clone_size: many; cdr3_nt: TGTGCCAGCAGCCCGGGGGGGAGTGGCAATCAGCCCCAGCATTTT; cdr3_aa: CASSPGGSGNQPQHF
v_call: TRBV18; d_call: TRBD1; j_call: TRBJ1-1; clone_size: many; cdr3_nt: TGTGCCAGCTCACCACCGGGGACAGGGAGGGGTACTGAAGCTTTCTTT; cdr3_aa: CASSPPGTGRGTEAFF
v_call: TRBV5-1; d_call: NA; j_call: TRBJ1-1; clone_size: NA; cdr3_nt: TGCGCCAGCAGCCTCGACCCCCAGGCCGAAGCTTTCTTT; cdr3_aa: CASSLDPQAEAFF
v_call: TRBV10-2; d_call: NA; j_call: TRBJ2-7; clone_size: many; cdr3_nt: TGCGCCAGCAGCAGGGCGCTAAATTACTACGAGCAGTACTTC; cdr3_aa: CASSRALNYYEQYF
v_call: TRBV7-3; d_call: NA; j_call: TRBJ2-3; clone_size: few; cdr3_nt: TGTGCCAGCAGCTCAGGGCGAGATACGCAGTATTTT; cdr3_aa: CASSSGRDTQYF
v_call: TRBV7-2; d_call: NA; j_call: TRBJ1-5; clone_size: many; cdr3_nt: TGTGCCAGCAGCTTTTCAGGGGATCAGCCCCAGCATTTT; cdr3_aa: CASSFSGDQPQHF
v_call: TRBV11-2; d_call: NA; j_call: TRBJ2-3; clone_size: many; cdr3_nt: TGTGCCAGCAGCTTAGTTAGGTCGTCCAGGATTACAGATACGCAGTATTTT; cdr3_aa: CASSLVRSSRITDTQYF
v_call: TRBV5-6; d_call: TRBD2; j_call: TRBJ2-5; clone_size: many; cdr3_nt: TGTGCCAGCAGCGAATCTAGCGGGAGTGGGGAGACCCAGTACTTC; cdr3_aa: CASSESSGSGETQYF
v_call: TRBV28; d_call: NA; j_call: TRBJ1-5; clone_size: many; cdr3_nt: TGTGCCAGCCGGACAGGCAATCAGCCCCAGCATTTT; cdr3_aa: CASRTGNQPQHF
v_call: TRBV11-3; d_call: TRBD2; j_call: TRBJ2-3; clone_size: many; cdr3_nt: TGTGCCAGCAGCTGGGGGGAAACTAGCGGCACAGATACGCAGTATTTT; cdr3_aa: CASSWGETSGTDTQYF
v_call: TRBV5-1; d_call: NA; j_call: TRBJ2-7; clone_size: many; cdr3_nt: TGCGCCAGCAGGGAGGGGACACAATACGAGCAGTACTTC; cdr3_aa: CASREGTQYEQYF
v_call: TRBV28; d_call: NA; j_call: TRBJ1-1; clone_size: many; cdr3_nt: TGTGCCAGCAGTTTACATAGTGGGAACACTGAAGCTTTCTTT; cdr3_aa: CASSLHSGNTEAFF
v_call: TRBV12-3/TRBV12-4; d_call: NA; j_call: TRBJ1-5; clone_size: many; cdr3_nt: TGTGCCAGCAGTCTGCAACAGGGAAAGCCCCAGCATTTT; cdr3_aa: CASSLQQGKPQHF
v_call: TRBV9; d_call: NA; j_call: TRBJ1-1; clone_size: many; cdr3_nt: TGTGCCAGCAGCTATACAGAGAACACTGAAGCTTTCTTT; cdr3_aa: CASSYTENTEAFF
v_call: TRBV5-1; d_call: TRBD2; j_call: TRBJ2-3; clone_size: many; cdr3_nt: TGCGCCAGCAGCTTGGCCCCGACTAGCGGCAGCACAGATACGCAGTATTTT; cdr3_aa: CASSLAPTSGSTDTQYF
v_call: TRBV2; d_call: NA; j_call: TRBJ2-5; clone_size: many; cdr3_nt: TGTGCCAGCAGTCGAGAGGGCCTCTGGGAGACCCAGTACTTC; cdr3_aa: CASSREGLWETQYF
v_call: TRBV7-2; d_call: NA; j_call: TRBJ2-1; clone_size: many; cdr3_nt: TGTGCCAGCAGCCCCAGATCTGTTTCCTACAATGAGCAGTTCTTC; cdr3_aa: CASSPRSVSYNEQFF
v_call: TRBV5-6; d_call: TRBD1; j_call: TRBJ2-5; clone_size: few; cdr3_nt: TGTGCCAGCAGCCTCCGCGGGACAGGGGTCGAGACCCAGTACTTC; cdr3_aa: CASSLRGTGVETQYF
v_call: TRBV2; d_call: NA; j_call: TRBJ2-7; clone_size: many; cdr3_nt: TGTGCCAGCAGTGAACACCAAATAGCCTACGAGCAGTACTTC; cdr3_aa: CASSEHQIAYEQYF
v_call: TRBV6-6; d_call: TRBD2; j_call: TRBJ2-7; clone_size: many; cdr3_nt: TGTGCCAGCAGAACCCGTCTAGCGGGGGGGGACTACGAGCAGTACTTC; cdr3_aa: CASRTRLAGGDYEQYF
v_call: TRBV6-5; d_call: NA; j_call: TRBJ1-1; clone_size: many; cdr3_nt: TGTGCCAGCAGTTACAGGTCGAACACTGAAGCTTTCTTT; cdr3_aa: CASSYRSNTEAFF
v_call: TRBV28; d_call: NA; j_call: TRBJ1-4; clone_size: many; cdr3_nt: TGTGCCAGCAGTTACTATCGTCCCAGCGAAAAACTGTTTTTT; cdr3_aa: CASSYYRPSEKLFF
v_call: TRBV10-3; d_call: TRBD1; j_call: TRBJ1-1; clone_size: many; cdr3_nt: TGTGCCATAAAAAGGGGGCAGGAGAACACTGAAGCTTTCTTT; cdr3_aa: CAIKRGQENTEAFF
v_call: TRBV29-1; d_call: NA; j_call: TRBJ2-2; clone_size: NA; cdr3_nt: TGCAGCGTTGCACTAGTGGGGAAAAACACCGGGGAGCTGTTTTTT; cdr3_aa: CSVALVGKNTGELFF
v_call: TRBV7-2; d_call: TRBD2; j_call: TRBJ2-3; clone_size: many; cdr3_nt: TGTGCCAGCAGCGACGGGACTAGCTCAGATACGCAGTATTTT; cdr3_aa: CASSDGTSSDTQYF
v_call: TRBV6-5; d_call: TRBD2; j_call: TRBJ2-1; clone_size: many; cdr3_nt: TGTGCCAGCAGATTGACTGGCGGGGGGCAACGTATTGAGTTCTTC; cdr3_aa: CASRLTGGGQRIEFF
v_call: TRBV5-4; d_call: NA; j_call: TRBJ1-1; clone_size: few; cdr3_nt: TGTGCCAGCAGCTTGGTAGGGGCCGGGACTGAAGCTTTCTTT; cdr3_aa: CASSLVGAGTEAFF
v_call: TRBV5-6; d_call: NA; j_call: TRBJ2-3; clone_size: many; cdr3_nt: TGTGCCAGCAGCTTCGGCGGGCCAGATACGCAGTATTTT; cdr3_aa: CASSFGGPDTQYF
v_call: TRBV6-6; d_call: TRBD1; j_call: TRBJ1-4; clone_size: many; cdr3_nt: TGTGCCAGCAGCCAGGGCAGGGGGCGGGAAAAACTGTTTTTT; cdr3_aa: CASSQGRGREKLFF
v_call: TRBV12-3/TRBV12-4; d_call: TRBD2; j_call: TRBJ2-5; clone_size: few; cdr3_nt: TGTGCCAGCAGTTTAGAACTAGCGGCCCAAGAGACCCAGTACTTC; cdr3_aa: CASSLELAAQETQYF
v_call: TRBV27; d_call: TRBD2; j_call: TRBJ2-5; clone_size: many; cdr3_nt: TGTGCCAGCAGCGGGCGCGGGAGTGGCCAAGAGACCCAGTACTTC; cdr3_aa: CASSGRGSGQETQYF
v_call: TRBV12-3/TRBV12-4; d_call: NA; j_call: TRBJ2-3; clone_size: many; cdr3_nt: TGTGCCAGCAGTTTAGTCTCGCGTGGAGATACGCAGTATTTT; cdr3_aa: CASSLVSRGDTQYF
v_call: TRBV28; d_call: NA; j_call: TRBJ2-2; clone_size: many; cdr3_nt: TGTGCCAGCTTAAGGGGCCTTTCGAACACCGGGGAGCTGTTTTTT; cdr3_aa: CASLRGLSNTGELFF